This is a list of T cell receptor beta chains from one sample in a study of blood T cell repertoires in COVID-19. The assay was immunoSEQ multiplex PCR, and TCRdb's table has in-frame clones only and misses some. The sample yields about 340,000 clones, around 86% seen once. Sequenced sample: PBMCs or T cells enriched from blood (not recorded which). The receptors shown here come from a woman in her thirties or forties with acute COVID-19. Both conserved end residues are part of each CDR3. D genes are given only for firm matches. Clone sizes are given selectively: once, few, many, or a class where the clone is expanded.

-	TRBV5-1	TRBJ2-3	many	TGCGCCAGCAGCTTGGAAGGACACGACACAGATACGCAGTATTTT	CASSLEGHDTDTQYF
TRBD2	TRBV19	TRBJ2-7	few	TGTGCAACTAGCGGACAGACCTACGAGCAGTACTTC	CATSGQTYEQYF
TRBD1	TRBV27	TRBJ2-7	-	TGTGCCAGCAGTTTCGGACAGGGTGGGACCTACGAGCAGTACTTC	CASSFGQGGTYEQYF
-	TRBV20-1	TRBJ1-1	once	TGCAGTACGACTCCTGACACTGAAGCTTTCTTT	CSTTPDTEAFF
TRBD1	TRBV10-3	TRBJ1-2	-	TGTGCCATCAGTGAGTCTCCAGGGGGCTATGGCTACACCTTC	CAISESPGGYGYTF
TRBD2	TRBV11-1	TRBJ2-7	once	TGTGCCAGCAGCTTAGCCACTACGGGACTAGCTTTCGAGCAGTACTTC	CASSLATTGLAFEQYF
-	TRBV9	TRBJ2-1	-	TGTGCCAGCAGCGCCACAAGTTCCTACAATGAGCAGTTCTTC	CASSATSSYNEQFF
-	TRBV7-8	TRBJ2-3	-	TGTGCCAGCAGCTTAATTTTTCTCGGAGCGCCAGATACGCAGTATTTT	CASSLIFLGAPDTQYF
TRBD1	TRBV18	TRBJ2-3	-	TGTGCCAGCTCACCGCTCCCGGGGACAGCTAGCACAGATACGCAGTATTTT	CASSPLPGTASTDTQYF
-	TRBV5-4	TRBJ2-7	-	TGTGCCAGCAGCTTGGCATGGGCTTACGAGCAGTACTTC	CASSLAWAYEQYF
-	TRBV7-2	TRBJ2-1	-	TGTGCCAGCAGCTTAGTCTGGTCCGGTAATGAGCAGTTCTTC	CASSLVWSGNEQFF
TRBD1	TRBV18	TRBJ2-3	-	TGTGCCAGCTCACCACCGAGACAGGGTGGCACAGATACGCAGTATTTT	CASSPPRQGGTDTQYF
TRBD2	TRBV3-1/TRBV3-2	TRBJ2-5	-	TGTGCCAGCAGCCTCCGGACTAGCGGGAGAGAGACCCAGTACTTC	CASSLRTSGRETQYF
-	TRBV7-6	TRBJ1-5	-	TGTGCCAGCATCGAACGGGTGCGGCGTCGCAATCAGCCCCAGCATTTT	CASIERVRRRNQPQHF
TRBD1	TRBV3-1/TRBV3-2	TRBJ1-6	-	TGTGCCAGCAGCCTAGGGACAGGAGGATCTAGTTCACCCCTCCACTTT	CASSLGTGGSSSPLHF
-	TRBV21-1	TRBJ2-7	-	TGTGCCAGCAGCCCCCGCCGAGGACAGTACTTC	CASSPRRGQYF